A selection of T cell receptor beta chains follows, all from one sample in a study of blood T cells in healthy people across ages. TCRdb called the 5' RACE reads again in MiXCR, with one record for every CDR3 protein. The sample lists about 1,400,000 distinct CDR3 sequences; 59% were seen once. The source material was blood. These receptors were collected from a man between 18 and 29 years old in good health. Both conserved end residues are trimmed from each CDR3. The order of the fields is V gene, CDR3 length, clone size, CDR3 protein. Clone size, where shown, is once, few, many, or a class for clones that have expanded.

TRBV11-2 | 12 | . | ASSLERGANVLT
TRBV6-2/TRBV6-3 | 12 | . | AIRTLTTYNEQF
TRBV29-1 | 11 | . | SVSDSGANVLT
TRBV4-1 | 12 | . | ASGSRYGTDTQY
TRBV6-2/TRBV6-3 | 14 | . | ASSYGASGGWGEQF
TRBV14 | 15 | . | ASSQDLVHLNTGELF
TRBV29-1 | 10 | once | SGRGNTGELF
TRBV6-6 | 14 | few | ASSYSSGLSTDTQY
TRBV28 | 10 | few | AARGNGYEQY
TRBV3-1 | 14 | few | ASSRGTSGRNYEQY
TRBV10-3 | 12 | few | AISEGRDNSPLH